This TCR beta chain comes out of a study of blood T cell repertoires in COVID-19. The cohort comprised adults aged 18 to 89 years residing in about two dozen US areas. Cohort assignment relied on participant-reported clinical history. Measured with immunoSEQ multiplex PCR; TCRdb has only the in-frame clones, and not every one. In the table there are about 320,000 clones, roughly 89% of which are singletons. The receptor was derived from a man in his fifties or sixties who had recovered from COVID-19. The source material was PBMCs or T cells enriched from blood (not recorded which).

The CDR3 bases are TGTGCCAGTAGCCCTCACCCTGGGACAGGGTCCGACGAGCAGTACTTC. Translated: CASSPHPGTGSDEQYF. The genes are TRBV19 and TRBJ2-7, with 9 bases fitting TRBD1. The CDR3 contains 16 residues. Trimming removed 6 bases from V and 5 bases from J; junction bases left unmatched: 14. Looked up from germline, CDR1 is LNHDA and CDR2 is SQIVND (reference sequence).